This T cell receptor beta chain was captured in a study of blood T cell repertoires in COVID-19. Using immunoSEQ multiplex PCR, the repertoire was profiled, and TCRdb retains in-frame clones only, with some absent. This table holds 150,000 to 200,000 clones, 70% to 90% found once. V shed 0 bases, J shed 2 bases, and the junction held 1 base outside the gene matches. Looked up from germline, CDR1 is LGHNA and CDR2 is YNFKEQ. CDR3 size: 16 residues. Material for sequencing was peripheral blood. This chain connects TRBV4-2 to TRBJ2-1; 10 bases are shared with TRBD2. This clonotype was obtained from a woman aged 25 to 39 with acute or convalescent COVID-19. In DNA form, the CDR3 reads TGTGCCAGCAGCCAAGAAACTAGCGGGGCCTACAATGAGCAGTTCTTC. Protein sequence: CASSQETSGAYNEQFF.